This TCR beta chain was recovered during a study of Graves' ophthalmopathy and Graves' hyperthyroidism. TCR beta CDR3 amplification used RNA transcripts. An initial RT-PCR round employing HTBI primers preceded a second-round multiplex PCR. TCRdb reanalysed the multiplex PCR reads using MiXCR and keeps one entry per CDR3 protein. The table has some 400,000 distinct CDR3 sequences, around 20% seen once; the top ten hold 1.6%. Whole-study findings and limits: This model predicted ophthalmopathy progression (sensitivity roughly 64%, specificity 72% to 85%). Detection in blood was also observed for most expanded thyroid clonotypes above 0.001 frequency.

This clonotype was counted a few times. The antigen is unknown. Input material: peripheral blood. The sequence was obtained from a woman in her late teens or twenties with Graves' ophthalmopathy.

As DNA, the CDR3 is TGTGCCTGGAGTGCCACTCCGACAGGGGGCTACGAGCAGTACTTC. Its protein is CAWSATPTGGYEQYF. The chain has TRBV30 and TRBJ2-7; 9 nucleotides line up with TRBD1. The CDR3 spans 15 residues. CDR1 is GTSNPN, CDR2 SVGIG, per germline (reference sequence). V shed 1 base, J shed 3 bases, and the junction held 7 bases outside the gene matches. Based on the CDR3 plus reference TRBV30 and TRBJ2-7, the full variable domain is SQTIHQWPATLVQPVGSPLSLECTVEGTSNPNLYWYRQAAGRGLQLLFYSVGIGQISSEVPQNLSASRPQDRQFILSSKKLLLSDSGFYLCAWSATPTGGYEQYFGPGTRLTVT.